These T cell receptor beta chains were read from a single sample in a study of cytomegalovirus exposure and HLA in healthy donors. The data were produced by immunoSEQ multiplex PCR, yet TCRdb's version contains in-frame clones alone and is incomplete. The sample shows around 180,000 clones, less than 90% of them seen only once. Sequencing was carried out using PBMCs. The receptor set was obtained from a girl younger than two in good health and CMV-seronegative. The CDR3 runs from the conserved cysteine through the conserved F or W. A D gene is named only where the DNA matches it firmly. Expanded clones are given a class, and other clones once, few, many or no size at all.

CASSPTGRMEYEQYF,TGTGCCAGCAGCCCCACAGGGAGAATGGAATACGAGCAGTACTTC,TRBV5-6,.,TRBJ2-7,.
CASLPGLSTDTQYF,TGTGCCAGCCTACCGGGACTAAGCACAGATACGCAGTATTTT,TRBV2,TRBD2,TRBJ2-3,.
CAWGPGQGTDTQYF,TGTGCCTGGGGGCCGGGACAGGGGACAGATACGCAGTATTTT,TRBV30,TRBD1,TRBJ2-3,.
CSVARRFNEKLFF,TGCAGCGTTGCAAGGAGATTTAATGAAAAACTGTTTTTT,TRBV29-1,.,TRBJ1-4,.
CASQVAPNYEQYF,TGTGCCAGCCAGGTAGCGCCTAACTACGAGCAGTACTTC,TRBV2,.,TRBJ2-7,once
CASSLRGTNYGYTF,TGTGCCAGCAGCCTCAGGGGAACTAACTATGGCTACACCTTC,TRBV11-2,.,TRBJ1-2,.
CASSQEGGEEYEQYF,TGTGCCAGCAGCCAAGAAGGAGGGGAAGAATACGAGCAGTACTTC,TRBV4-2,.,TRBJ2-7,once
CAYEPTGPGQPQHF,TGTGCCTACGAACCTACAGGGCCGGGGCAGCCCCAGCATTTT,TRBV30,.,TRBJ1-5,.
CASSLEGAGELFF,TGCGCCAGCAGCTTGGAAGGGGCCGGGGAGCTGTTTTTT,TRBV5-1,.,TRBJ2-2,.
CASSLVVVAWEQFF,TGTGCCAGCAGCTTAGTTGTTGTAGCGTGGGAGCAGTTCTTC,TRBV11-2,.,TRBJ2-1,.
CASTHSGGQKQETQYF,TGCGCCAGCACCCATTCTGGCGGGCAAAAACAAGAGACCCAGTACTTC,TRBV23-1,.,TRBJ2-5,once
CASSGGTSGRAYEQYF,TGTGCCAGCAGCGGAGGGACTAGCGGGAGAGCGTACGAGCAGTACTTC,TRBV9,TRBD2,TRBJ2-7,.
CASSRSGPSSYEQYF,TGTGCCAGCAGTCGAAGCGGCCCTAGCTCCTACGAGCAGTACTTC,TRBV6-1,.,TRBJ2-7,.
CASSLPGQSNEKLFF,TGCGCCAGCAGTCTTCCGGGACAGAGTAATGAAAAACTGTTTTTT,TRBV5-1,TRBD1,TRBJ1-4,few
CASSQSGETDTQYF,TGTGCCAGCAGCCAGTCGGGAGAGACAGATACGCAGTATTTT,TRBV4-2,.,TRBJ2-3,.
CASARRDSTDTQYF,TGTGCCAGCGCCCGGCGGGATAGCACAGATACGCAGTATTTT,TRBV9,.,TRBJ2-3,once
CAWSEGADYGYTF,TGTGCCTGGAGCGAGGGGGCAGACTATGGCTACACCTTC,TRBV30,TRBD1,TRBJ1-2,once
CASSGWEGQGTQYF,TGCGCCAGCAGCGGGTGGGAGGGCCAGGGTACGCAGTATTTT,TRBV4-1,TRBD2,TRBJ2-3,once
CASSTLPGLSTDTQYF,TGTGCCAGTAGTACCCTTCCGGGACTCTCCACAGATACGCAGTATTTT,TRBV19,.,TRBJ2-3,.
CATSRQGRVDTQYF,TGTGCCACCAGCAGACAGGGGAGGGTAGATACGCAGTATTTT,TRBV15,.,TRBJ2-3,.
CASSPRTGLETQYF,TGTGCCAGCAGCCCAAGGACAGGGTTAGAGACCCAGTACTTC,TRBV6-1,TRBD1,TRBJ2-5,.
CASSPNRGIQFF,TGTGCCAGCAGCCCCAACAGGGGGATACAGTTCTTC,TRBV7-2,TRBD1,TRBJ2-1,few
CASSNDRYYEQYF,TGTGCCAGCAGCAACGACAGGTACTACGAGCAGTACTTC,TRBV7-8,.,TRBJ2-7,.
CASSSNRNSPLHF,TGCGCCAGCAGCTCCAACAGGAATTCACCCCTCCACTTT,TRBV5-1,.,TRBJ1-6,.
CATSFGGIGTQHF,TGTGCCACCAGCTTCGGAGGGATCGGGACCCAGCATTTT,TRBV15,.,TRBJ1-5,.
CSAPDGYGYTF,TGCAGTGCTCCCGACGGGTATGGCTACACCTTC,TRBV20-1,.,TRBJ1-2,few
CASSFRWKAGVRREDEQFF,TGTGCCAGCAGCTTTAGATGGAAGGCGGGAGTCAGACGTGAAGATGAGCAGTTCTTC,TRBV7-8,TRBD2,TRBJ2-1,once
CATSRQKTDTGELFF,TGTGCCACCAGCAGACAGAAGACAGACACCGGGGAGCTGTTTTTT,TRBV15,.,TRBJ2-2,.
CASSRTGGNEQYF,TGTGCCAGCAGCAGGACAGGGGGTAACGAGCAGTACTTC,TRBV11-3,TRBD1,TRBJ2-7,.
CSTGRWGTSGETQYF,TGCAGCACAGGAAGGTGGGGGACTAGCGGGGAGACCCAGTACTTC,TRBV29-1,TRBD2,TRBJ2-5,.
CAISADRDKNSPLHF,TGTGCCATCAGTGCCGACCGGGACAAGAATTCACCCCTCCACTTT,TRBV10-3,.,TRBJ1-6,.
CSVSGTGTQRANYGYTF,TGCAGCGTTTCAGGGACCGGGACACAAAGAGCTAACTATGGCTACACCTTC,TRBV29-1,.,TRBJ1-2,.
CASSHRGGVYEQFF,TGTGCCAGTAGTCACCGGGGGGGTGTGTATGAGCAGTTCTTC,TRBV19,TRBD2,TRBJ2-1,.
CASSLQINEKLFF,TGTGCCAGCAGCCTACAGATTAATGAAAAACTGTTTTTT,TRBV5-6,.,TRBJ1-4,.
CAWSGTGGAGEQYF,TGTGCCTGGAGCGGGACAGGGGGTGCGGGCGAGCAGTACTTC,TRBV30,TRBD1,TRBJ2-7,few
CASSVVSGGVNEQFF,TGTGCCAGCAGCGTAGTCAGCGGGGGTGTAAATGAGCAGTTCTTC,TRBV9,TRBD2,TRBJ2-1,once
CATSRDRDTGDTQYF,TGTGCCACCAGCAGAGACCGGGACACTGGGGATACGCAGTATTTT,TRBV15,.,TRBJ2-3,once
CASSMRRGGGGEAFF,TGTGCCAGCAGCATGCGAAGAGGAGGGGGCGGTGAAGCTTTCTTT,TRBV11-1,TRBD1,TRBJ1-1,.
CASSKETQYF,TGTGCCAGCTCAAAAGAGACCCAGTACTTC,TRBV6-1,.,TRBJ2-5,.
CASSVFPGTDTQYF,TGTGCCAGCTCGGTATTTCCCGGCACAGATACGCAGTATTTT,TRBV7-3,.,TRBJ2-3,.
CASSFSQYSNQPQHF,TGTGCCAGCAGTTTTTCACAGTATAGCAATCAGCCCCAGCATTTT,TRBV27,.,TRBJ1-5,once
CASSFWRPYNSPLHF,TGCGCCAGCAGCTTCTGGAGGCCCTATAATTCACCCCTCCACTTT,TRBV5-1,.,TRBJ1-6,.
CASSLHPRGSYNEQFF,TGCGCCAGCAGCTTGCACCCGCGGGGCTCCTACAATGAGCAGTTCTTC,TRBV5-1,.,TRBJ2-1,few
CASSFEGDSPLHF,TGTGCCAGCAGCTTCGAGGGAGATTCACCCCTCCACTTT,TRBV7-9,.,TRBJ1-6,.
CASSFSLAGGRRSYEQYF,TGTGCCAGCAGCTTTTCTCTAGCGGGAGGGCGTCGCTCCTACGAGCAGTACTTC,TRBV7-9,TRBD2,TRBJ2-7,.
CASSRGSGRRDNEQFF,TGCGCCAGCAGTCGAGGAAGCGGGAGACGGGACAATGAGCAGTTCTTC,TRBV5-1,TRBD2,TRBJ2-1,.
CASSASYEQYF,TGCGCCAGCAGTGCCAGCTACGAGCAGTACTTC,TRBV10-2,.,TRBJ2-7,few
CASSQGSTDTQYF,TGTGCCAGCAGCCAGGGGAGCACAGATACGCAGTATTTT,TRBV5-6,.,TRBJ2-3,.
CASSWDTRIGLAGRQYF,TGCGCCAGCAGCTGGGATACCCGGATTGGACTAGCGGGGAGGCAGTACTTC,TRBV5-1,TRBD2,TRBJ2-7,.
CASRDPKVGGTEAFF,TGTGCCAGCAGGGACCCCAAGGTGGGAGGGACTGAAGCTTTCTTT,TRBV7-9,.,TRBJ1-1,.
CASSLPPSGIYEQYF,TGTGCCAGCAGCTTACCTCCTAGCGGGATCTACGAGCAGTACTTC,TRBV11-2,TRBD2,TRBJ2-7,.
CASSIGGSGHSPLHF,TGTGCCAGTAGTATAGGAGGGTCGGGTCATTCACCCCTCCACTTT,TRBV19,.,TRBJ1-6,.
CASSVPGLAAYEQYF,TGTGCCAGCAGCGTACCGGGACTAGCGGCCTACGAGCAGTACTTC,TRBV5-4,TRBD2,TRBJ2-7,.
CASSLLQGQCHEQYF,TGTGCCAGCAGCCTACTACAGGGGCAGTGCCACGAGCAGTACTTC,TRBV21-1,.,TRBJ2-7,.
CASSRSGISDTDTQYF,TGTGCCAGCAGCCGAAGCGGTATCTCCGACACAGATACGCAGTATTTT,TRBV11-1,.,TRBJ2-3,.
CASRGTGGSQNIQYF,TGTGCCAGCAGGGGGACAGGGGGCAGTCAAAACATTCAGTACTTC,TRBV6-1,TRBD1,TRBJ2-4,.
CASSHLETQYF,TGTGCCAGCAGCCACTTAGAGACCCAGTACTTC,TRBV7-2,.,TRBJ2-5,.